A single sample gave rise to the 21 T cell receptor beta chains below, sequenced in a study of T-cell reconstitution after alpha-beta-depleted transplantation in children. Construction of the TCRbeta library involved unique molecular identifiers. MiXCR was run by TCRdb on the PCR reads, yielding one entry per CDR3 protein. The sample includes some 500,000 distinct CDR3 sequences, less than 35% of them seen just once. The specimen was PBMCs from the stem cell graft donor, collected from the stem cell graft. Source of these receptors: a human donor who donated a stem cell graft to a child with aplastic anemia.

This clonotype was found many times. The genes are TRBV7-2 and TRBJ2-1; D call uncertain. V dropped 5 bases and J dropped 4 bases, with 6 bases sitting between them. The germline V gene has CDR1 SGHTA and CDR2 FQGNSA. There are 12 residues in the CDR3. DNA of the CDR3: TGTGCCAGCAGCCTGTCATACAATGAGCAGTTCTTC. Translation: CASSLSYNEQFF.

The table lists this clonotype with a few counts. This chain uses TRBV5-5 with TRBJ1-2, with 9 bases fitting TRBD1. The CDR3 covers 14 residues. Per germline, CDR1 SGHKS and CDR2 YYEKEE (reference sequence). Losses at the gene ends were 4 bases for V and 2 bases for J; bases not matched to a gene: 3. CDR3 residues: CASSRGQGNYGYTF. CDR3 sequence (DNA): TGTGCCAGCAGCCGGGGACAGGGCAACTATGGCTACACCTTC.

This clonotype has more than one count but fewer than ten. The chain joins TRBV20-1 to TRBJ2-1; D may be TRBD1 or TRBD2 (5 bases each). The CDR3 is made up of 15 amino acids. Germline CDR1 is DFQATT and CDR2 is SNEGSKA (reference sequence). V gave up 6 bases and J gave up 4 bases, with 19 bases separating them. The CDR3 DNA is TGCAGTGCCAGACTTATAGGGACGTTTTACAATGAGCAGTTCTTC. Translated: CSARLIGTFYNEQFF.

This clonotype was found many times. The genes are TRBV7-3 and TRBJ2-3; 14 bases line up with TRBD2. This CDR3 comprises 15 residues. V trimming: 6 bases; J trimming: 3 bases; junction bases outside the gene matches: 2. Germline V gene data show CDR1 as SGHTA and CDR2 as FQGTGA. The CDR3 reads CASRGTSGSTDTQYF. The CDR3 DNA is TGTGCCAGCAGAGGGACTAGCGGGAGTACAGATACGCAGTATTTT.

This clonotype was counted a few times. The chain carries TRBV12-3 or TRBV12-4 and TRBJ1-5, with D unclear. Deletions cut 1 base from V and 0 bases from J, with 7 bases between. The CDR3 is 15 amino acids. The CDR3 DNA reads as TGTGCCAGCAGTTTAGGACGAAGTAGCAATCAGCCCCAGCATTTT. It yields the protein CASSLGRSSNQPQHF.

V usage is TRBV7-2 and J usage is TRBJ2-5; D is ambiguous. Germline-derived CDR1 and CDR2 are SGHTA and FQGNSA. The CDR3 loop spans 14 amino acids. Trimming stripped 4 bases from V and 2 bases from J, with 11 bases between. The CDR3 sequence: CASSSGWGQETQYF. CDR3 in DNA: TGTGCCAGCAGCTCTGGTTGGGGTCAAGAGACCCAGTACTTC.

This clonotype has just a few counts. The rearrangement uses TRBV4-3 and TRBJ2-7; 12 nucleotides match TRBD2. Germline trimming cut 4 bases from V and 3 bases from J; bases unmatched to any gene: 4. The germline gives CDR1 LGHNA, CDR2 YSLEER. This CDR3 is built from 15 residues. For the CDR3, the DNA is TGCGCCAGCAGCCCGGGACTAGCGGGCCACTACGAGCAGTACGTC. This gives the protein CASSPGLAGHYEQYV.

This clonotype was counted many times. The chain employs TRBV7-8 and TRBJ2-1, with no clear D. Trimming took off 5 bases at V and 3 bases at J, with 14 bases between the two ends. The CDR3 is 15 amino acids. Germline V gene data show CDR1 as SGHVS and CDR2 as FQNEAQ. The CDR3 sequence: CASSLGPTGYNEQFF. DNA of the CDR3: TGTGCCAGCAGCCTAGGGCCGACTGGCTACAATGAGCAGTTCTTC.

The V call is TRBV11-2, the J call TRBJ2-3; a possible D gene is TRBD1 (7 bases). The CDR3 sequence is 18 residues long. Trimming pared 5 bases from V and 2 bases from J, leaving 23 bases between. Germline V lookup: CDR1 SGHAT, CDR2 FQNNGV. CDR3 DNA: TGTGCCAGCAGCGCCGCCAGGGGGGCGGGGATCCCCACAGATACGCAGTATTTT. Translating gives CASSAARGAGIPTDTQYF.

The chain links TRBV12-3 or TRBV12-4 to TRBJ1-6, with TRBD1 as a possible D gene (5 bases). The CDR3 runs to 14 residues. Trimming took off 6 bases at V and 10 bases at J, with 16 bases between the two ends. The CDR3 DNA sequence: TGTGCCAGCAGCCCCGGGGGGTCTGGGTCACCCCTCCACTTT. It encodes CASSPGGSGSPLHF.

V usage is TRBV7-9 and J usage is TRBJ2-2, with 9 bases matching TRBD2. V gave up 5 bases and J gave up 1 base; unmatched junction bases: 5. The CDR3 is 16 amino acids. The V gene's germline CDR1 is SEHNR and CDR2 FQNEAQ (reference sequence). The chain's CDR3 is CASSGPSGMNTGELFF. CDR3 in DNA: TGTGCCAGCAGCGGGCCTAGCGGGATGAACACCGGGGAGCTGTTTTTT.

This clonotype was observed a few times. This rearrangement joins TRBV7-2 to TRBJ2-5; tentative D call: TRBD2 (5 bases). The CDR3 contains 15 residues. Trimming cost V 1 base and J 2 bases, with 11 bases left between them. CDR1 is SGHTA and CDR2 is FQGNSA in the germline V gene. The CDR3 DNA reads as TGTGCCAGCAGCTTAGTTTCAGCGGCACAAGAGACCCAGTACTTC. Translating it yields CASSLVSAAQETQYF.

The sample holds a few counts of this clonotype. J is TRBJ2-1 and V is TRBV29-1, with TRBD1 matching 7 bases. With V trimmed by 8 bases and J by 1 base, 5 bases remained unmatched. CDR1 and CDR2 (germline): SQVTM, ANQGSEA. This CDR3 spans 13 amino acids. The CDR3 coding sequence is TGCAGCCTAAAGGGGGCGTCCTACAATGAGCAGTTCTTC. This sequence encodes CSLKGASYNEQFF.

The rearrangement links TRBV6-6 to TRBJ1-3, with TRBD1 matching over 7 bases. V lost 6 bases to trimming and J lost 4 bases; unmatched junction nucleotides: 3. The germline V gene has CDR1 MNHNY and CDR2 SVGAGI (reference sequence). The CDR3 is made up of 13 amino acids. This chain's CDR3 is CASRRGLGNTIYF. The CDR3 bases are TGTGCCAGCAGAAGGGGGCTAGGAAACACCATATATTTT.

A few counts support this clonotype. The chain joins TRBV7-2 to TRBJ1-2; 9 bases map to TRBD1. The V gene's germline CDR1 is SGHTA and CDR2 FQGNSA. The CDR3 spans 16 residues. Trimming took 5 bases from V and 3 from J; bases not matched to a gene: 10. CDR3 loop: CASSQTTGGGYYGYTF. In DNA, the CDR3 is TGTGCCAGCAGCCAAACTACAGGGGGCGGCTACTATGGCTACACCTTC.

This clonotype has only a few counts. Germline and junction disagree at one end, which may indicate a read error. The chain uses TRBV30 and TRBJ2-1; tentatively, D is TRBD1 or TRBD2 (5 bases each). Per the germline V gene, CDR1 is GTSNPN and CDR2 is SVGIG (reference sequence). The CDR3 has 12 amino acids. The CDR3 loop reads CAWSEPGRQGIF. CDR3 nucleotides: TGTGCCTGGAGTGAACCGGGACGGCAAGGAATCTTC. The full variable domain, its missing parts supplied by reference TRBV30 and TRBJ2-1, is SQTIHQWPATLVQPVGSPLSLECTVEGTSNPNLYWYRQAAGRGLQLLFYSVGIGQISSEVPQNLSASRPQDRQFILSSKKLLLSDSGFYLCAWSEPGRQGIFGPGTRLTVL.

The chain uses TRBV6-2 or TRBV6-3 and TRBJ2-6, with D perhaps TRBD2 (6 bases). The V gene's germline CDR1 is MNHEY and CDR2 SVGEGT. V gave up 4 bases and J gave up 2 bases, with 12 bases separating them. There are 16 residues in the CDR3. The CDR3 loop reads CASSSLRTTGANVLTF. The CDR3 DNA sequence: TGTGCCAGCAGTTCCCTCCGGACTACTGGGGCCAACGTCCTGACTTTC.

This clonotype was counted a few times. This rearrangement joins TRBV5-8 to TRBJ2-1; 12 nucleotides align to TRBD2. Germline trimming cut 2 bases from V and 4 bases from J; bases unmatched to any gene: 7. The CDR3 has 17 amino acids. The germline V gene encodes CDR1 SGHTS and CDR2 YDEGEE. The CDR3 spells CASSLLAGGLVYNEQFF. CDR3 sequence (DNA): TGTGCCAGCAGCTTACTAGCGGGAGGCCTCGTTTACAATGAGCAGTTCTTC.

This clonotype was observed a few times. J is TRBJ2-3 and V is TRBV5-6; D remains unclear. The CDR3 has 13 amino acids. V was cut by 10 bases and J by 1 base, with 13 bases left in between. CDR1 SGHDT and CDR2 YYEEEE come from the germline V gene. The CDR3 nucleotides read TGTGCCGCGTCGCACACAGGCACAGATACGCAGTATTTT. This codes for CAASHTGTDTQYF.

The rearrangement uses TRBV15 and TRBJ2-4; no clear D gene. Germline loops: CDR1 LNHNV, CDR2 YYDKDF (reference sequence). CDR3 length equals 18 residues. V was cut by 0 bases and J by 0 bases, with 15 bases left in between. CDR3 residues: CATSRDRQGKLAKNIQYF. The CDR3 DNA sequence: TGTGCCACCAGCAGAGATCGGCAAGGGAAACTAGCCAAAAACATTCAGTACTTC.

This clonotype turned up a few times. The chain links TRBV5-5 to TRBJ2-1; TRBD2 matches 10 bases. The length of the CDR3 is 17 residues. Germline trimming cut 0 bases from V and 6 bases from J; bases unmatched to any gene: 9. Germline V lookup: CDR1 SGHKS, CDR2 YYEKEE (reference sequence). CDR3 sequence reads: CASSLASGRAVFNEQFF. DNA of the CDR3: TGTGCCAGCAGCTTGGCCAGCGGGAGGGCCGTTTTCAATGAGCAGTTCTTC. The full variable domain, rest sourced from reference TRBV5-5 and TRBJ2-1, is DAGVTQSPTHLIKTRGQQVTLRCSPISGHKSVSWYQQVLGQGPQFIFQYYEKEERGRGNFPDRFSARQFPNYSSELNVNALLLGDSALYLCASSLASGRAVFNEQFFGPGTRLTVL.